This TCR beta chain was sequenced during a study of T-cell memory formation after mild COVID-19. On the study more broadly: Each donor largely had its own TCR clusters.

Findings of the study overall: The authors left the SARS-CoV-2 specificity of second-wave clones peaking on day 37 unconfirmed.

This clonotype turned up a few times. Antigen specificity is unknown. 5'RACE with constant-segment primers built TCRalpha and TCRbeta cDNA libraries with UMIs. MiXCR, applied by TCRdb to the 5' RACE reads, yields one record per CDR3 protein. The sample lists 45,000 to 50,000 distinct CDR3 sequences; 5.5% to 7.5% were seen once. V lost 3 bases to trimming and J lost 1 base, with 13 bases between them. CDR1 and CDR2 from the germline V gene are SGHRS and YFSETQ. The CDR3 is 15 amino acids. The chain has TRBV5-1 and TRBJ1-1; D may be TRBD1 (5 bases). Sequencing was done on a sample of PBMCs or a T cell subset sorted from them (not recorded which). This sequence was found in a man younger than 35 who had mild COVID-19 (a few samples of this study predate the infection). Cell type and time point are not known. The CDR3 DNA is TGCGCCAGCAGCTACCATGGGGCAGGGAACACTGAAGCTTTCTTT. Amino acid sequence: CASSYHGAGNTEAFF.